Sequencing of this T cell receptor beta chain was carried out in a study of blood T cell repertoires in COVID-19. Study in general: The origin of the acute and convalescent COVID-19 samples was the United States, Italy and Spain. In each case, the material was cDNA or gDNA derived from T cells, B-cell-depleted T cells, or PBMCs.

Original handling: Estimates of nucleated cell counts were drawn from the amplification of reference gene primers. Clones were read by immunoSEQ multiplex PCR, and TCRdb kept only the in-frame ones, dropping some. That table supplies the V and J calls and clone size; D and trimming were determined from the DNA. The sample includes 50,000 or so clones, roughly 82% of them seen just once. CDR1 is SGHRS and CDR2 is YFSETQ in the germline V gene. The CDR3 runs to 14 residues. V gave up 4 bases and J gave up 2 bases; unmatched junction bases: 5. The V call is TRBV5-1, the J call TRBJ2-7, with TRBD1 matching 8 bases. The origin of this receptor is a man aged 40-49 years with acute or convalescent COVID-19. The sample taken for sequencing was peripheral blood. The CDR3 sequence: CASSQVQGAYEQYF. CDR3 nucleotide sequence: TGCGCCAGCAGCCAAGTACAGGGGGCCTACGAGCAGTACTTC.